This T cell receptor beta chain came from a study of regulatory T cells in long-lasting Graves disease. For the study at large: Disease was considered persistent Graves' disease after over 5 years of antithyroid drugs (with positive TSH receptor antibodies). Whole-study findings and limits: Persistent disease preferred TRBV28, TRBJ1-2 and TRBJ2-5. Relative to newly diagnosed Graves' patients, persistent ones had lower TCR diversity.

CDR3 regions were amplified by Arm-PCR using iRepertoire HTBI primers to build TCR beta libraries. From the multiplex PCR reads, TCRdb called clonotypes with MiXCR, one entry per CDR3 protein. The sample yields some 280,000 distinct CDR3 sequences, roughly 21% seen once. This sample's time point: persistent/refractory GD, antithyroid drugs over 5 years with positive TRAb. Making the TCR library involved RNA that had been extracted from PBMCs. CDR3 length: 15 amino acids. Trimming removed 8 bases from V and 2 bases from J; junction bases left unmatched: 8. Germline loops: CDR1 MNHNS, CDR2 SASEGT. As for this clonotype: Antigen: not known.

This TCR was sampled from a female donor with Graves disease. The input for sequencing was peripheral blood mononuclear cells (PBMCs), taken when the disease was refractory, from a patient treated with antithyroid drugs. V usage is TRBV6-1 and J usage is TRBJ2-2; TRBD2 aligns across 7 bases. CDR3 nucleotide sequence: TGTGCCAGCGTTCTGACGGGGGGAAACACCGGGGAGCTGTTTTTT. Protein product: CASVLTGGNTGELFF.